These 28 T cell receptor beta chains came from one sample sequenced in a study of technical replicates of blood from a handful of donors. Sequencing used immunoSEQ multiplex PCR; TCRdb keeps in-frame clones, though not all of them. The data show 65,000 to 85,000 clones, around 94% seen once. The sequenced sample consisted of T cells isolated from PBMCs. The receptor source for this set is a human donor in good health.

The chain joins TRBV27 to TRBJ2-7; D not resolved. This CDR3 region has 13 residues. CDR1 MNHEY and CDR2 SMNVEV come from the germline V gene (reference sequence). With 8 bases removed from V and 1 base from J, the gap between germline ends came to 12 bases. The CDR3 sequence: CASGSAPSYEQYF. The CDR3, as DNA: TGTGCCAGCGGTTCCGCGCCGTCCTACGAGCAGTACTTC.

The J gene is TRBJ1-2, the V gene TRBV9; D is unclear. Per germline, CDR1 SGDLS and CDR2 YYNGEE. This CDR3 spans 15 amino acids. Trimming cost V 0 bases and J 5 bases, with 14 bases left between them. Written as DNA, the CDR3 is TGTGCCAGCAGCGTAGGATCGGGGATCGGGTATGGCTACACCTTC. Its translation is CASSVGSGIGYGYTF.

V usage is TRBV28 and J usage is TRBJ2-5, with 10 bases lining up with TRBD1. Germline CDR1 and CDR2: MDHEN and SYDVKM. V was pared by 10 bases and J by 4 bases, with 15 bases of the junction left unmatched. The CDR3 totals 16 residues. Here the CDR3 reads CATLIRDRGVRETQYF. The CDR3 DNA follows: TGTGCCACCTTAATACGGGACAGGGGAGTTCGAGAGACCCAGTACTTC.

The rearrangement uses TRBV5-1 and TRBJ2-2; D is possibly TRBD1 (5 bases). Trimming took 7 bases from V and 0 from J, leaving 13 bases between them. The CDR3 runs 15 residues. From germline, CDR1 is SGHRS and CDR2 YFSETQ. CDR3 nucleotides: TGCGCCAGCTACCAAGGACAAACGAACACCGGGGAGCTGTTTTTT. It codes for CASYQGQTNTGELFF. Full variable domain (outside the CDR3, taken from reference TRBV5-1 and TRBJ2-2): KAGVTQTPRYLIKTRGQQVTLSCSPISGHRSVSWYQQTPGQGLQFLFEYFSETQRNKGNFPGRFSGRQFSNSRSEMNVSTLELGDSALYLCASYQGQTNTGELFFGEGSRLTVL.

This clone was recorded only once. CDR3: CASSLAQGFYGYTF. CDR3 bases: TGTGCCAGCAGCTTGGCCCAGGGATTCTATGGCTACACCTTC. The chain recombines TRBV5-5 with TRBJ1-2; D is possibly TRBD1 (5 bases). CDR3 size: 14 residues. Germline V gene lookup returns CDR1 SGHKS and CDR2 YYEKEE (reference sequence). V was trimmed by 0 bases and J by 4 bases, leaving 10 bases between them.

In this sample, this clone turned up once. The rearrangement links TRBV9 to TRBJ2-3; 13 positions match TRBD2. Trimming cost V 1 base and J 4 bases; bases outside gene matches: 3. CDR3 length equals 16 residues. The germline V gene encodes CDR1 SGDLS and CDR2 YYNGEE. CDR3 in amino acids: CASSVTSGRAPDTQYF. The CDR3 bases are TGTGCCAGCAGCGTAACTAGCGGGAGGGCCCCAGATACGCAGTATTTT.

This chain links TRBV6-1 with TRBJ1-1, with D maybe TRBD1 (5 bases). The length of the CDR3 is 14 residues. CDR1 is MNHNS and CDR2 is SASEGT in the germline V gene. Trimming stripped 3 bases from V and 4 bases from J, with 12 bases between. CDR3 coding DNA: TGTGCCAGCAGTGATATTGGAAGGGGCACTGAAGCTTTCTTT. Protein product: CASSDIGRGTEAFF.

The chain is built from TRBV5-1 and TRBJ2-1, with D perhaps matching TRBD2 (6 bases). This CDR3 is 13 amino acids long. CDR1 and CDR2 (germline): SGHRS, YFSETQ. V dropped 4 bases and J dropped 6 bases, with 11 bases sitting between them. The CDR3 DNA reads TGCGCCAGCAGCATAACTAGCACCAATGAGCAGTTCTTC. Encoded protein: CASSITSTNEQFF. Full variable domain (rest looked up from reference TRBV5-1 and TRBJ2-1): KAGVTQTPRYLIKTRGQQVTLSCSPISGHRSVSWYQQTPGQGLQFLFEYFSETQRNKGNFPGRFSGRQFSNSRSEMNVSTLELGDSALYLCASSITSTNEQFFGPGTRLTVL.

The gene calls are TRBV19 and TRBJ2-2; D ambiguous. V was trimmed by 10 bases and J by 4 bases, leaving 13 bases between them. There are 13 residues in the CDR3. Germline V CDR1 and CDR2: LNHDA, SQIVND (reference sequence). The CDR3 region has the DNA TGTGCCACCCTAATCACCTCCACCGGGGAGCTGTTTTTT. Translating gives CATLITSTGELFF.

The chain carries TRBV6-5 and TRBJ1-2; 8 nucleotides match TRBD1. Per the germline V gene, CDR1 is MNHEY and CDR2 is SVGAGI. This CDR3 region has 16 residues. J was trimmed by 8 bases and V by 3 bases; bases with no gene match: 14. The CDR3 DNA follows: TGTGCCAGCAGTTATTCGGGGAGACAGGGGCGCTGGGGCTACACCTTC. This translates into CASSYSGRQGRWGYTF.

V and J are TRBV6-1 and TRBJ1-2, with 7 nucleotides matching TRBD1. The CDR3 consists of 20 residues. Germline-derived CDR1 and CDR2 are MNHNS and SASEGT. Trimming at V came to 0 bases and at J to 7 bases, leaving 23 bases not matched to a gene. The CDR3 reads CASSEAAAGTDPLASPGYTF. CDR3 bases: TGTGCCAGCAGTGAAGCAGCGGCAGGGACAGACCCCCTGGCTTCCCCTGGCTACACCTTC.

The chain employs TRBV9 and TRBJ2-7; 11 bases are a match to TRBD2. Germline CDR1 reads SGDLS; CDR2 reads YYNGEE. The CDR3 covers 15 residues. The V and J ends lost 4 bases and 4 bases, in that order; junction bases with no gene match: 7. CDR3 coding DNA: TGTGCCAGCAGCCCCTCCGGGACTAGCGGATACGAGCAGTACTTC. This gives the protein CASSPSGTSGYEQYF.

The V call is TRBV4-1, the J call TRBJ2-3; 12 bases are shared with TRBD2. Germline V gene data show CDR1 as MGHRA and CDR2 as YSYEKL. Losses at the gene ends were 5 bases for V and 5 bases for J; bases not matched to a gene: 14. This CDR3 is built from 18 residues. The chain's CDR3 is CASSYRTSGVPIQDTQYF. The CDR3 DNA reads as TGCGCCAGCAGCTATCGGACTAGCGGGGTACCAATCCAAGATACGCAGTATTTT.

This sequence joins TRBV18 and TRBJ1-4; 8 bases match TRBD1. The CDR3 runs 16 residues. Germline CDR1 is KGHSH and CDR2 is LQKENI. Trimming at V came to 5 bases and at J to 1 base, leaving 6 bases not matched to a gene. The DNA of the CDR3 is TGTGCCAGCTCAGGCACCGACAGGGGAACTAATGAAAAACTGTTTTTT. Its translation is CASSGTDRGTNEKLFF.

The chain uses TRBV7-2 and TRBJ2-1; D is perhaps TRBD1 (6 bases). Trimming removed 5 bases from V and 6 bases from J, with 17 bases in between. CDR1 is SGHTA and CDR2 is FQGNSA in the germline V gene. CDR3 length: 15 amino acids. The CDR3 reads CASSGGAYILNEQFF. DNA for the CDR3: TGTGCCAGCAGCGGGGGCGCCTACATCCTCAATGAGCAGTTCTTC.

This clone has just a few counts. The rearrangement links TRBV6-6 to TRBJ2-7, with a weak D call TRBD2 (6 bases). Germline V gene lookup returns CDR1 MNHNY and CDR2 SVGAGI (reference sequence). The CDR3 is 11 amino acids. V lost 6 bases to trimming and J lost 5 bases, with 8 bases between them. CDR3 protein: CASRRRDEQYF. The DNA for the CDR3 is TGTGCCAGCAGGAGGAGGGACGAGCAGTACTTC.

The rearrangement links TRBV14 to TRBJ2-1; maybe TRBD2 (5 bases). The germline CDR1 and CDR2 sequences are SGHDN and FVKESK. Trimming cost V 0 bases and J 3 bases, with 12 bases left between them. This CDR3 is 16 amino acids long. CDR3 nucleotide sequence: TGTGCCAGCAGCCAAGATCGAGGGAGTTACTACAATGAGCAGTTCTTC. It encodes CASSQDRGSYYNEQFF.

This chain uses TRBV27 with TRBJ2-1; 9 bases line up with TRBD2. The CDR3 runs to 18 residues. CDR1 and CDR2 from the germline V gene are MNHEY and SMNVEV (reference sequence). The trim removed 1 base at V and 1 base at J, leaving 8 bases unmatched. The CDR3 sequence is CASSLLAGVGPSYNEQFF. The CDR3 nucleotides are TGTGCCAGCAGTTTATTAGCGGGAGTGGGGCCTTCCTACAATGAGCAGTTCTTC.

The rearrangement joins TRBV14 to TRBJ2-5, with D perhaps TRBD1 (5 bases). Germline assignment: CDR1 SGHDN and CDR2 FVKESK. This CDR3 contains 14 residues. Trimming took off 4 bases at V and 4 bases at J, with 13 bases between the two ends. The DNA of the CDR3 is TGTGCCAGCAGCCTACTGCAGGGTTTAGAGACCCAGTACTTC. Translating gives CASSLLQGLETQYF.

V is TRBV4-1 and J is TRBJ1-2; perhaps TRBD1 as D (5 bases). The CDR3 covers 18 residues. Trimming pared 1 base from V and 0 bases from J, leaving 18 bases between. From germline, CDR1 is MGHRA and CDR2 YSYEKL. The CDR3 is CASSQGIRLTDTNYGYTF. CDR3 DNA: TGCGCCAGCAGCCAAGGTATCCGACTGACAGACACTAACTATGGCTACACCTTC.

V and J are TRBV20-1 and TRBJ2-5, with unresolved D. This CDR3 contains 11 residues. The V end was cut by 6 bases, the J end by 4 bases, with 9 bases between. CDR1 DFQATT and CDR2 SNEGSKA come from the germline V gene (reference sequence). The CDR3 spells CSAHSGETQYF. The CDR3 DNA sequence: TGCAGTGCCCACAGTGGAGAGACCCAGTACTTC.

The chain employs TRBV6-1 and TRBJ1-5; D possibly corresponds to TRBD1 (5 bases). This CDR3 spans 16 amino acids. Germline CDR1 MNHNS, CDR2 SASEGT. V was pared by 4 bases and J by 0 bases, with 13 bases between. In nucleotides, the CDR3 is TGTGCCAGCAGTGGCGGGACCGCTGGTAGCAATCAGCCCCAGCATTTT. Protein product: CASSGGTAGSNQPQHF.

This chain links TRBV9 with TRBJ2-7; 10 bases match TRBD2. The germline V gene encodes CDR1 SGDLS and CDR2 YYNGEE. The CDR3 has 18 residues. Germline trimming cut 0 bases from V and 3 bases from J; bases unmatched to any gene: 12. CDR3 loop: CASSVDVGRASGSYEQYF. The CDR3 DNA reads as TGTGCCAGCAGCGTAGATGTGGGGAGAGCTAGCGGGAGCTACGAGCAGTACTTC. Together with reference TRBV9 and TRBJ2-7, the CDR3 gives the full variable domain: DSGVTQTPKHLITATGQRVTLRCSPRSGDLSVYWYQQSLDQGLQFLIQYYNGEERAKGNILERFSAQQFPDLHSELNLSSLELGDSALYFCASSVDVGRASGSYEQYFGPGTRLTVT.

The genes are TRBV5-1 and TRBJ1-1; a weak D match, TRBD1 (5 bases). Germline lookup yields CDR1 SGHRS and CDR2 YFSETQ. The CDR3 consists of 13 residues. V lost 2 bases, J lost 1 base, and 6 bases lay in between. This chain's CDR3 is CASSLQANTEAFF. The CDR3 DNA reads as TGCGCCAGCAGCTTACAGGCGAACACTGAAGCTTTCTTT.

This rearrangement joins TRBV4-1 to TRBJ2-2; TRBD1 agrees at 8 bases. The CDR3 extends over 16 amino acids. Germline CDR1 and CDR2: MGHRA and YSYEKL. J lost 6 bases, V lost 0 bases, and 6 bases had no gene match. CDR3: CASSQEGSGGAGELFF. The CDR3 region has the DNA TGCGCCAGCAGCCAAGAGGGGTCAGGGGGCGCCGGGGAGCTGTTTTTT.

The chain uses TRBV7-2 and TRBJ2-7; weak D call: TRBD1 (6 bases). Germline assignment: CDR1 SGHTA and CDR2 FQGNSA. The CDR3 spans 12 residues. V shed 5 bases and J shed 2 bases, with 7 bases lying between them. In DNA, the CDR3 is TGTGCCAGCAGCCACAGGGCCTACGAGCAGTACTTC. This gives the protein CASSHRAYEQYF.

The rearrangement links TRBV28 to TRBJ2-1; 11 bases line up with TRBD2. CDR3 length: 15 residues. Per germline, CDR1 MDHEN and CDR2 SYDVKM. The ends lost 5 bases at V and 3 bases at J; junction bases unmatched: 3. CDR3 sequence (DNA): TGTGCCAGCAGTGACGGACTAGCGGGCTACAATGAGCAGTTCTTC. Translated, it gives CASSDGLAGYNEQFF. The full variable domain, in which reference TRBV28 and TRBJ2-1 provide the parts outside the CDR3, is DVKVTQSSRYLVKRTGEKVFLECVQDMDHENMFWYRQDPGLGLRLIYFSYDVKMKEKGDIPEGYSVSREKKERFSLILESASTNQTSMYLCASSDGLAGYNEQFFGPGTRLTVL.

The chain joins TRBV2 to TRBJ2-1; 12 nucleotides line up with TRBD2. The CDR3 extends over 19 amino acids. J lost 5 bases, V lost 11 bases, and 22 bases had no gene match. Looked up from germline, CDR1 is SNHLY and CDR2 is FYNNEI. CDR3 nucleotides: TGTGCCGCCCAGGGGCGACTAGGACTAGCGGGAACATTGGACAATGAGCAGTTCTTC. Its translation is CAAQGRLGLAGTLDNEQFF.